The source of this TCR beta chain is a study of CDR3 diversity in severe acne. The CDR3 runs 15 residues. The V end was cut by 7 bases, the J end by 3 bases, with 16 bases between. Looked up from germline, CDR1 is KGHSY and CDR2 is FQNENV. MiXCR, run by TCRdb on the PCR reads, gives a single entry per CDR3 protein. This repertoire shows 84,000 or so distinct CDR3 sequences, about half found once; its top ten account for 9.5% to 13%. The V gene is TRBV16, the J gene TRBJ2-1; no firm D call. This TCR was recovered from a male donor in good health, serving as a control. Sample: blood. CDR3 sequence: CASTYAGPVYNEQFF. The CDR3 nucleotides read TGTGCCAGCACCTACGCCGGGCCAGTCTACAATGAGCAGTTCTTC.